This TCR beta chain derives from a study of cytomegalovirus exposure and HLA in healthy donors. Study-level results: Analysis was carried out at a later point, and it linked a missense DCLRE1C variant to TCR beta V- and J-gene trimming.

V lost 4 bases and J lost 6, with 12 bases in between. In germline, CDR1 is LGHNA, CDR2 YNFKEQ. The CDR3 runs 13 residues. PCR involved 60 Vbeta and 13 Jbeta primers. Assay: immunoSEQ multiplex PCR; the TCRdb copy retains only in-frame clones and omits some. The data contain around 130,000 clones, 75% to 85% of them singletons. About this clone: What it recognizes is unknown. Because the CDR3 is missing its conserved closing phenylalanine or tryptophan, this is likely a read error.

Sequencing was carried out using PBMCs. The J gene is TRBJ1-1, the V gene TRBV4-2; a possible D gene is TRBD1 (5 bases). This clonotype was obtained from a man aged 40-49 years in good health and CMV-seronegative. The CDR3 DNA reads TGTGCCAGCAGCCCCGCGGGGGGGGCTGAAGCTTTCTCT. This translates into CASSPAGGAEAFS.